This T cell receptor beta chain emerged from a study of technical replicates of blood from a handful of donors. Produced via immunoSEQ multiplex PCR; TCRdb's table is partial and in-frame only. Altogether tens of thousands of clones are present, approximately 96% being singletons, with the ten largest covering around 0.3%. V lost 3 bases to trimming and J lost 3 bases, with 13 bases between them. Germline V lookup: CDR1 SGHRS, CDR2 YFSETQ. The CDR3 loop spans 15 amino acids. This clone was seen a single time. The sequence was obtained from a human donor in good health. Sequencing input: T cells isolated from PBMCs. The rearrangement joins TRBV5-1 to TRBJ1-5; no clear D. The CDR3 sequence: CASSYEGLDNQPQHF. The CDR3 nucleotides are TGCGCCAGCAGCTACGAGGGTTTAGACAATCAGCCCCAGCATTTT.